These T cell receptor beta chains were read from a single sample in a study of blood T cell repertoires in COVID-19. TCRdb's copy holds only in-frame clones and misses some; the assay was immunoSEQ multiplex PCR. This table holds more than 60,000 clones, about 90% found once. Specimen: peripheral blood. The receptors were gathered from a human donor in a cohort sampled during active COVID-19. The CDR3 runs from the conserved cysteine through the conserved F or W. Each record gives: J gene, V gene, clone size, D gene, CDR3 protein. The D gene is left open where the match is weak. Size is omitted from some rows. Given values are once, few, many or a class for expanded clones.

TRBJ1-4 | TRBV19 | once | NA | CASSIMGAINEKLFF
TRBJ1-4 | TRBV4-3 | NA | TRBD1 | CASSQQTGDEKLFF
TRBJ1-2 | TRBV7-2 | NA | NA | CASSLERGWGYGYTF
TRBJ2-7 | TRBV18 | NA | TRBD2 | CASSPGLANYEQYF
TRBJ2-1 | TRBV6-1 | NA | TRBD2 | CASSGESRGGYNEQFF
TRBJ1-5 | TRBV27 | NA | NA | CASSIDRRDQPQHF
TRBJ1-1 | TRBV11-1 | few | NA | CASSLGENTEAFF
TRBJ1-1 | TRBV29-1 | NA | TRBD1 | CSVPGQGAIEAFF
TRBJ1-1 | TRBV20-1 | NA | NA | CSARLNTEAFF
TRBJ2-7 | TRBV29-1 | NA | NA | CSVAQGPYEQYF